This T cell receptor (beta chain) was captured by sequencing in a study of cytotoxic CD8 clonotypes in ibrutinib-treated CLL. Study details: Partial responders around 24, complete 2; approximately twelve progressed and 14 stayed in remission by median around 71 months.

Clones were read by immunoSEQ multiplex PCR, and TCRdb kept only the in-frame ones, dropping some. The data hold about 140,000 clones, with approximately 80% observed a single time. This clone was detected many times. V shed 5 bases and J shed 3 bases, with 12 bases lying between them. Germline V CDR1 and CDR2: WSHSY, SAAADI. This CDR3 has 14 amino acids. The chain combines TRBV10-2 with TRBJ2-3; D may match TRBD1 or TRBD2 (5 bases each). The source material was PBMCs, sampled after 12 months of ibrutinib treatment. This TCR was sampled from a human donor with chronic lymphocytic leukemia. This CDR3 reads CASSRGTATDTQYF. CDR3 DNA: TGCGCCAGCAGTCGAGGGACCGCAACAGATACGCAGTATTTT.